Given below is one T cell receptor beta chain in context. These data come from a study of blood T cell repertoires in COVID-19. In the study overall: Samples of COVID-19 (acute and convalescent) were obtained from the United States, Italy and Spain. In each case, the material was cDNA or gDNA derived from T cells, B-cell-depleted T cells, or PBMCs.

Followed longitudinally, the Seattle patients had been enrolled during active infection. Per the authors' pipeline: Cell counts per sample came from amplifying reference gene primers. This table comes from immunoSEQ multiplex PCR, and its TCRdb copy is limited to in-frame clones, with some not included. The V and J calls and clone size come from that table; D and trimming were worked out from the DNA. The sample has about 190,000 clones, about 81% seen once. The sequence was obtained from an elderly woman with COVID-19, enrolled during active disease. The sequenced material came from peripheral blood.

The CDR3 region has the DNA TGTGCCAGCAGCGTAGATCCCGGGAGGGACGGCACAGATACGCAGTATTTT. Translated: CASSVDPGRDGTDTQYF. This chain uses TRBV9 with TRBJ2-3, with TRBD2 matching over 8 bases. V shed 0 bases and J 1 base; nucleotides not matched to a gene: 7. The CDR3 is 17 amino acids. The germline gives CDR1 SGDLS, CDR2 YYNGEE.